Detailed here is one T cell receptor beta chain. Antigen specificity is unknown. This specimen belongs to a study of blood T cells in healthy people across ages. Study-wide findings and caveats: Significant beta diversity loss was already apparent by age approximately 38, declining roughly linearly. Aged donors had fewer naive CD4+ cells and lower diversity than long-lived donors.

Using a J-beta primer mix together with a sample-barcoded 5' primer, a second PCR was run for roughly 7 to 11 cycles. TCRdb re-called the 5' RACE reads with MiXCR, one entry per CDR3 protein. The data contain 1.8 million or so distinct CDR3 sequences, about 39% of them singletons. V lost 7 bases, J lost 2 bases, and 6 bases stayed unmatched. Germline CDR1 and CDR2: SGHTA and FQGNSA. The CDR3 is 15 residues long. The TCR was taken from a human donor in good health. The rearrangement uses TRBV7-2 and TRBJ2-5, with 11 bases lining up with TRBD2. The source material was blood. CDR3 sequence (DNA): TGTGCCAGCAAATGGACTAGCGGGTTGCAAGAGACCCAGTACTTC. This gives the protein CASKWTSGLQETQYF.